The 25 T cell receptor beta chains given below trace back to one sample, sequenced in a study of human T cells and chemical hapten exposure. As to time point: pre-sensitization, week 0. The sample's treatment: therapeutic diphenylcyclopropenone sensitization with weekly scalp DPC. TCRdb used MiXCR to reprocess the RACE reads, holding one entry per CDR3 protein. In the table there are 180,000 or so distinct CDR3 sequences, 30% of which are singletons. The material was whole blood, obtained in connection with sensitization to the hapten diphenylcyclopropenone (DPC). Receptor source: a woman in her thirties with alopecia areata. Some clones in this sample may be carry-over from other donors' samples.

This clonotype was seen a single time. The chain combines TRBV29-1 with TRBJ2-1, with a possible D match to TRBD2 (6 bases). This CDR3 comprises 15 residues. Per germline, CDR1 SQVTM and CDR2 ANQGSEA. The ends were cut back, 4 bases at V and 0 bases at J, with 13 bases in the middle. CDR3 region: CSVGSLGGSYNEQFF. The CDR3 DNA reads as TGCAGCGTTGGGTCTCTGGGGGGCTCCTACAATGAGCAGTTCTTC.

V and J are TRBV7-8 and TRBJ1-4; D possibly corresponds to TRBD1 (6 bases). Between the trimmed V and J ends, which lost 1 base and 8 bases, there was a span of 11 bases. The CDR3 is 14 amino acids. Germline lookup yields CDR1 SGHVS and CDR2 FQNEAQ. The CDR3 coding sequence is TGTGCCAGCAGCTTAGGGACAGTACGCGAAAAACTGTTTTTT. Translation gives CASSLGTVREKLFF.

The genes are TRBV29-1 and TRBJ1-4, with no clear D. Between the trimmed V and J ends, which lost 6 bases and 0 bases, there was a span of 11 bases. Germline-derived CDR1 and CDR2 are SQVTM and ANQGSEA. This CDR3 is 14 amino acids long. CDR3 loop: CSVGGGATNEKLFF. DNA of the CDR3: TGCAGCGTCGGCGGCGGTGCAACTAATGAAAAACTGTTTTTT.

In this sample, this clonotype turned up a few times. The chain joins TRBV20-1 to TRBJ2-3; 8 bases map to TRBD2. Germline V gene lookup returns CDR1 DFQATT and CDR2 SNEGSKA (reference sequence). This CDR3 has 14 residues. J gave up 2 bases and V 3 bases, and 4 bases lay outside the gene matches. The CDR3 spells CSASAGGLTDTQYF. In DNA, the CDR3 is TGCAGTGCTAGCGCGGGGGGCCTCACAGATACGCAGTATTTT.

The chain joins TRBV5-6 to TRBJ1-3; TRBD1 is a possible D gene (6 bases). The CDR3 is 17 residues long. CDR1 and CDR2 (germline): SGHDT, YYEEEE. V lost 0 bases and J 0 bases, leaving 13 bases between the germline ends. CDR3 coding DNA: TGTGCCAGCAGCTTGGCCGGGGGGCCCGTCTCTGGAAACACCATATATTTT. Translated: CASSLAGGPVSGNTIYF. Full variable domain (missing parts from reference TRBV5-6 and TRBJ1-3): DAGVTQSPTHLIKTRGQQVTLRCSPKSGHDTVSWYQQALGQGPQFIFQYYEEEERQRGNFPDRFSGHQFPNYSSELNVNALLLGDSALYLCASSLAGGPVSGNTIYFGEGSWLTVV.

The gene calls are TRBV5-1 and TRBJ2-2, with TRBD2 matching 7 bases. The CDR3 is 15 amino acids. The germline CDR1 and CDR2 sequences are SGHRS and YFSETQ. The junction had 9 bases not matched to a gene; V was cut back by 2 bases and J by 8 bases. The CDR3 bases are TGCGCCAGCAGCTTAATCAGCGGGGCCGGTGGGGAGCTGTTTTTT. It specifies CASSLISGAGGELFF.

This clonotype was counted a few times. V usage is TRBV7-2 and J usage is TRBJ2-7; no reliable D call. In germline, CDR1 is SGHTA, CDR2 FQGNSA. CDR3 size: 14 residues. V was shortened by 3 bases and J by 0 bases, with 9 bases between the two germline ends. As DNA, the CDR3 is TGTGCCAGCAGCTTTGACGGAAACTCCTACGAGCAGTACTTC. Its protein product is CASSFDGNSYEQYF.

The chain employs TRBV23-1 and TRBJ2-4; TRBD2 aligns across 7 bases. TRBV23-1 is designated an ORF whose function remains uncertain. The CDR3 is 19 amino acids. The V segment lost 2 bases and the J segment 0 bases; nucleotides outside the gene matches: 13. The DNA of the CDR3 is TGCGCCAGCAGTCAAACCGTCTGGATAGCGGGCCTAGCCAAAAACATTCAGTACTTC. It yields the protein CASSQTVWIAGLAKNIQYF.

This clonotype was seen many times. The chain combines TRBV29-1 with TRBJ2-7; 9 positions agree with TRBD1. CDR1 is SQVTM and CDR2 is ANQGSEA in the germline V gene. CDR3 size: 14 residues. V lost 4 bases and J lost 6; bases outside the gene matches: 10. CDR3 coding DNA: TGCAGCGTTGGACCGGGACAGGGAGTAGTCGAGCAGTACTTC. This gives the protein CSVGPGQGVVEQYF.

The V and J genes are TRBV2 and TRBJ2-7; 7 bases match TRBD1. Germline CDR1 SNHLY, CDR2 FYNNEI. V trimming: 8 bases; J trimming: 4 bases; junction bases outside the gene matches: 8. The CDR3 consists of 13 residues. As DNA, the CDR3 is TGTGCCAGCCACCGGGACAGTAAGTACGAGCAGTACTTC. Its protein is CASHRDSKYEQYF.

This clonotype was counted between two and nine times. The V gene is TRBV28, the J gene TRBJ2-7, with 12 positions matching TRBD1. Germline V CDR1 and CDR2: MDHEN, SYDVKM. The CDR3 sequence is 15 residues long. V was clipped by 3 bases and J by 6 bases; unmatched bases: 6. Here the CDR3 reads CASSFRDRGLGEQYF. CDR3 in DNA: TGTGCCAGCAGTTTCAGGGACAGGGGGCTTGGCGAGCAGTACTTC.

The chain is built from TRBV4-1 and TRBJ2-2; TRBD1 matches at 8 bases. The CDR3 has 16 amino acids. Trimming cost V 4 bases and J 7 bases; bases outside gene matches: 11. CDR1 and CDR2 (germline): MGHRA, YSYEKL. The DNA for the CDR3 is TGCGCCAGCAGCCGAGACGGACAGGGTCCGGGCGGGGAGCTGTTTTTT. Its protein is CASSRDGQGPGGELFF.

This clonotype occurred a few times. The chain combines TRBV6-2 or TRBV6-3 with TRBJ2-2, with a weak D call TRBD2 (6 bases). The CDR3 loop spans 16 amino acids. Germline CDR1 is MNHEY and CDR2 is SVGEGT. Trimming removed 3 bases from V and 3 bases from J, with 14 bases in between. The CDR3 reads CASSYLWDSHTGELFF. CDR3 DNA sequence: TGTGCCAGCAGTTATCTCTGGGACTCCCACACCGGGGAGCTGTTTTTT.

This clonotype was counted between two and nine times. The V gene is TRBV19, the J gene TRBJ2-3; possible D gene TRBD2, 7 bases. CDR3 length: 14 amino acids. Between the trimmed V and J ends, which lost 9 bases and 4 bases, there was a span of 17 bases. Germline values: CDR1 LNHDA, CDR2 SQIVND (reference sequence). In DNA form, the CDR3 reads TGTGCCAGCGGGGGGCCGATCGGGGCAGATACGCAGTATTTT. It specifies CASGGPIGADTQYF. The full variable domain, completed using reference TRBV19 and TRBJ2-3, is DGGITQSPKYLFRKEGQNVTLSCEQNLNHDAMYWYRQDPGQGLRLIYYSQIVNDFQKGDIAEGYSVSREKKESFPLTVTSAQKNPTAFYLCASGGPIGADTQYFGPGTRLTVL.

The rearrangement links TRBV28 to TRBJ2-5; 11 nucleotides align to TRBD1. V was pared by 8 bases and J by 4 bases, with 9 bases of the junction left unmatched. Germline CDR1 and CDR2: MDHEN and SYDVKM. CDR3 length: 15 residues. As DNA, the CDR3 is TGTGCCAGCTCCCCTGGAGGGACAGGGGGAGAGACCCAGTACTTC. Protein product: CASSPGGTGGETQYF.

The sample holds a few counts of this clonotype. J is TRBJ2-1 and V is TRBV11-3; D call uncertain. Germline V gene sequence: CDR1 SGHNT, CDR2 YENEEA. The CDR3 loop spans 14 amino acids. V lost 1 base, J lost 6 bases, and 10 bases lay in between. The CDR3 region has the DNA TGTGCCAGCAGCTTAGTGCCGAGCTCCAATGAGCAGTTCTTC. It specifies CASSLVPSSNEQFF.

The V call is TRBV3-1, the J call TRBJ1-2, with 7 bases matching TRBD1. The germline gives CDR1 LGHDT, CDR2 YNNKEL (reference sequence). The CDR3 has 13 residues. After removal of 1 base from V and 8 bases from J, the junction contained 4 bases not matched to a gene. CDR3 sequence reads: CASSQGQGDGYTF. The CDR3 nucleotides are TGTGCCAGCAGCCAAGGACAGGGAGACGGCTACACCTTC.

This clonotype was detected many times. This chain uses TRBV6-2 or TRBV6-3 with TRBJ2-2; TRBD1 might be the D (5 bases). CDR1 and CDR2 from the germline V gene are MNHEY and SVGEGT. V lost 10 bases and J 0 bases, leaving 15 bases between the germline ends. The CDR3 runs 15 residues. The CDR3, as DNA: TGTGCCACCCTTCGACAGCTCACGAACACCGGGGAGCTGTTTTTT. Translation gives CATLRQLTNTGELFF.

V gene TRBV7-3 combines with J gene TRBJ2-7; D is uncertain. V was trimmed by 2 bases and J by 2 bases, leaving 13 bases between them. Germline V gives CDR1 SGHTA, CDR2 FQGTGA. There are 15 residues in the CDR3. CDR3 amino acids: CASSLRSGQTYEQYF. CDR3 sequence (DNA): TGTGCCAGCAGCTTACGGTCAGGCCAGACCTACGAGCAGTACTTC.

The sample holds a few counts of this clonotype. V gene TRBV21-1 combines with J gene TRBJ1-1; no DNA check was done on the table's D call, TRBD1. TRBV21-1 has pseudogene status. This CDR3 is 15 amino acids long. This CDR3 reads CASSKQGGGTGPLFF. CDR3 sequence (DNA): TGTGCCAGCAGCAAGCAGGGGGGAGGGACTGGACCACTTTTCTTT.

V usage is TRBV18 and J usage is TRBJ1-2; 7 bases align to TRBD1. Germline V CDR1 and CDR2: KGHSH, LQKENI. The CDR3 has 15 residues. With 1 base clipped from V and 7 bases from J, the junction kept 9 bases outside the gene matches. Here the CDR3 reads CASSPQNRGAGGYTF. The CDR3 bases are TGTGCCAGCTCACCACAAAACAGGGGAGCTGGTGGCTACACCTTC. The full variable domain, its missing parts supplied by reference TRBV18 and TRBJ1-2, is NAGVMQNPRHLVRRRGQEARLRCSPMKGHSHVYWYRQLPEEGLKFMVYLQKENIIDESGMPKERFSAEFPKEGPSILRIQQVVRGDSAAYFCASSPQNRGAGGYTFGSGTRLTVV.

This chain links TRBV11-3 with TRBJ1-1; a weak D match, TRBD1 (6 bases). The CDR3 covers 18 residues. Trimming stripped 2 bases from V and 0 bases from J, with 19 bases between. Germline values: CDR1 SGHNT, CDR2 YENEEA. This CDR3 reads CASSLRDRGRIMNTEAFF. The CDR3 DNA is TGTGCCAGCAGCTTAAGAGATCGGGGGCGGATCATGAACACTGAAGCTTTCTTT.

The chain is built from TRBV7-2 and TRBJ2-3; 11 nucleotides agree with TRBD2. Per the germline V gene, CDR1 is SGHTA and CDR2 is FQGNSA. Trimming took 6 bases from V and 1 from J; bases not matched to a gene: 9. CDR3 size: 17 residues. This CDR3 reads CASSRGTSGLGTDTQYF. In DNA, the CDR3 is TGTGCCAGCAGTCGTGGGACTAGCGGCCTTGGCACAGATACGCAGTATTTT.

The chain has TRBV4-3 and TRBJ2-3, with a possible D match to TRBD1 (6 bases). V dropped 3 bases and J dropped 5 bases, with 18 bases sitting between them. In germline, CDR1 is LGHNA, CDR2 YSLEER. The CDR3 consists of 16 residues. The CDR3 region is CASSQGAGDRGDTQYF. CDR3 nucleotides: TGCGCCAGCAGCCAGGGGGCCGGGGATCGGGGAGATACGCAGTATTTT.

This clonotype was observed a handful of times. The chain uses TRBV28 and TRBJ2-7, with D perhaps assigned TRBD1 or TRBD2 (5 bases each). The CDR3 extends over 15 amino acids. CDR1 and CDR2 from the germline V gene are MDHEN and SYDVKM. V was trimmed by 4 bases and J by 0 bases, leaving 13 bases between them. CDR3 in amino acids: CASSSSRDGSYEQYF. In nucleotides, the CDR3 is TGTGCCAGCAGTTCTTCACGGGACGGCTCCTACGAGCAGTACTTC.